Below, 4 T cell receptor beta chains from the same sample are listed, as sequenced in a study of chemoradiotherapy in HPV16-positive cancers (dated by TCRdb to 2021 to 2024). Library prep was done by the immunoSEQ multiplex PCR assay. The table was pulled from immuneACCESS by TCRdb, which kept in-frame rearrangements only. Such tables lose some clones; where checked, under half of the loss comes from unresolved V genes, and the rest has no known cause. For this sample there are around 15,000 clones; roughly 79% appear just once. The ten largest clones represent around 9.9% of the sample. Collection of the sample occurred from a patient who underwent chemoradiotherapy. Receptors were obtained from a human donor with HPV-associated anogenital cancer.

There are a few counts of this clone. The CDR3 is CASGDTRHQETQYF. The DNA for the CDR3 is TGTGCCAGCGGGGATACTAGGCACCAAGAGACCCAGTACTTC. The chain couples TRBV2 to TRBJ2-5, with D perhaps TRBD2 (5 bases). The V end was cut by 8 bases, the J end by 0 bases, with 13 bases between. Germline loops: CDR1 SNHLY, CDR2 FYNNEI. The CDR3 loop spans 14 amino acids.

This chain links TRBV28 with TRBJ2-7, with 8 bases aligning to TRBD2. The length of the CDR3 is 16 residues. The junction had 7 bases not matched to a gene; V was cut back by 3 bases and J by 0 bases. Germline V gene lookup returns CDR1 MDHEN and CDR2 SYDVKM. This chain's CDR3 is CASSLDTSGSSYEQYF. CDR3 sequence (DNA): TGTGCCAGCAGTTTGGATACTAGCGGTAGCTCCTACGAGCAGTACTTC.

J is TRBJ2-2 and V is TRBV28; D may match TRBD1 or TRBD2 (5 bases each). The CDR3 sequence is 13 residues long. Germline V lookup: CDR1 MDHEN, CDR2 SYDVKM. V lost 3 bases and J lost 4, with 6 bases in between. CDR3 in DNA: TGTGCCAGCAGTTTGAGGGGCACCGGGGAGCTGTTTTTT. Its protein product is CASSLRGTGELFF.

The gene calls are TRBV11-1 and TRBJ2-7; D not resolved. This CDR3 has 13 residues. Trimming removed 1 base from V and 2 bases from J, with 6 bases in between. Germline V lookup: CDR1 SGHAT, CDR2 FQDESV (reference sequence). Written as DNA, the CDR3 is TGTGCCAGCAGCTTAGGGGCAGCCTACGAGCAGTACTTC. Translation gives CASSLGAAYEQYF.